This T cell receptor beta chain was identified in a study of blood T cell repertoires in COVID-19. Overall study context: Samples taken during acute and convalescent COVID-19 were collected in the United States, Italy and Spain. Nucleic acid was either cDNA or gDNA, and it came from T cells, B-cell-depleted T cells, or PBMCs.

The data were produced by immunoSEQ multiplex PCR, yet TCRdb's version contains in-frame clones alone and is incomplete. The data contain more than 85,000 clones, roughly 87% of them singletons. Germline loops: CDR1 SNHLY, CDR2 FYNNEI. Deletions cut 9 bases from V and 1 base from J, with 15 bases between. This CDR3 has 14 amino acids. This receptor was taken from a man aged 50-60 years with active COVID-19. The chain couples TRBV2 to TRBJ1-1; TRBD1 is a possible D gene (5 bases). Sequencing was carried out using peripheral blood. The CDR3 bases are TGTGCCAGTATCTTTCAGGGTACGAACACTGAAGCTTTCTTT. Its protein is CASIFQGTNTEAFF.